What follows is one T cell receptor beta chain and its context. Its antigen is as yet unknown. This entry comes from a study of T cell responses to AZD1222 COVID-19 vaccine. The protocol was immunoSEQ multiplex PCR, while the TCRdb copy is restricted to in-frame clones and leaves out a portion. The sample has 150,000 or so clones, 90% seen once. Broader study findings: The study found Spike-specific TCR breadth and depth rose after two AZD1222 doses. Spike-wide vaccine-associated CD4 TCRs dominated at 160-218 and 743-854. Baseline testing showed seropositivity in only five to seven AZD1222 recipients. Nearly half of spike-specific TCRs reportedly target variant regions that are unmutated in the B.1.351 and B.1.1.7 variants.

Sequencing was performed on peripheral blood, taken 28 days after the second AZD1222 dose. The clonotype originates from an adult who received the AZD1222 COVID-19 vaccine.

The CDR3, as DNA: TGTGCCACCCACTCCGACCTTAATGAAAAACTGTTTTTT. It codes for CATHSDLNEKLFF. The chain couples TRBV28 to TRBJ1-4; D remains ambiguous. The CDR3 runs 13 residues. V lost 10 bases to trimming and J lost 4 bases, with 13 bases between them. Germline V gene lookup returns CDR1 MDHEN and CDR2 SYDVKM. The full variable domain, rest sourced from reference TRBV28 and TRBJ1-4, is DVKVTQSSRYLVKRTGEKVFLECVQDMDHENMFWYRQDPGLGLRLIYFSYDVKMKEKGDIPEGYSVSREKKERFSLILESASTNQTSMYLCATHSDLNEKLFFGSGTQLSVL.